The sequence of this TCR beta chain was determined in a study of blood T cell repertoires in COVID-19. About the research overall: COVID-19 samples, acute and convalescent, were from the United States, Italy and Spain. Sources were T cells, B-cell-depleted T cells, or PBMCs; the material itself was cDNA or gDNA.

Germline V gene data show CDR1 as MGHRA and CDR2 as YSYEKL. The germline V and J ends were trimmed by 4 bases and 3 bases, with 17 bases remaining between them. CDR3 size: 16 residues. Repertoires were generated with immunoSEQ multiplex PCR, while TCRdb's copy carries only in-frame clones and drops some. The table shows under 450,000 clones, with roughly 87% occurring only once. Adults between about 18 and 89 years of age took part from 24 US areas. The sequence derives from a woman aged 30 to 39 who had recovered from COVID-19. Sequencing was carried out using PBMCs or T cells enriched from blood (not recorded which). The V call is TRBV4-1, the J call TRBJ2-3; perhaps TRBD1 as D (9 bases). Here the CDR3 DNA reads TGCGCCAGCAGCCGCGGGGGGACAGGGTATACAGATACGCAGTATTTT. Translated: CASSRGGTGYTDTQYF.